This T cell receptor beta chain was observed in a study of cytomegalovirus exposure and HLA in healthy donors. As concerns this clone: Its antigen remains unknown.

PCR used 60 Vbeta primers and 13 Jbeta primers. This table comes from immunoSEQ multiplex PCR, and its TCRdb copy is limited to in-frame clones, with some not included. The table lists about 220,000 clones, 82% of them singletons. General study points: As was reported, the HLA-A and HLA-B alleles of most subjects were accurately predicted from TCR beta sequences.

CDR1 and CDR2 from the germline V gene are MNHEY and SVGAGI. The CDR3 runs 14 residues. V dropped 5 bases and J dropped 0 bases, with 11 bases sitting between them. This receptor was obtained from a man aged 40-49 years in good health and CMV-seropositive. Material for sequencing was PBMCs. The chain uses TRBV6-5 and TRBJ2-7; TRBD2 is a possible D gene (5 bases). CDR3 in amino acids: CASSKTTSSYEQYF. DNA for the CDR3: TGTGCCAGCAGTAAGACTACTAGCTCCTACGAGCAGTACTTC.